The 5 T cell receptor beta chains below all came from one sample that was sequenced in a study of shared clonotypes between healthy human individuals. TCRdb keeps only in-frame clones here, not all; method: immunoSEQ multiplex PCR. This sample has about half a million clones, with roughly 80% found just once. The sequencing sample was made of PBMCs. The receptors here all came from a middle-aged woman in good health. Some clones in this sample may be carry-over from other donors' samples.

This rearrangement joins TRBV30 to TRBJ1-3; D unresolved. V was trimmed by 4 bases and J by 0 bases, leaving 4 bases between them. The CDR3 has 12 residues. The germline V gene has CDR1 GTSNPN and CDR2 SVGIG (reference sequence). The CDR3: CAWMNSGNTIYF. Here the CDR3 DNA reads TGTGCCTGGATGAACTCTGGAAACACCATATATTTT.

V is TRBV30 and J is TRBJ2-5; the D gene could be TRBD1 or TRBD2 (5 bases each). The ends were cut back, 5 bases at V and 7 bases at J, with 17 bases in the middle. The CDR3 is 13 amino acids. Germline V gene data show CDR1 as GTSNPN and CDR2 as SVGIG (reference sequence). The DNA of the CDR3 is TGTGCCTGGGGGGTGCAGGGTGGAGGGACCCAGTACTTC. Its protein product is CAWGVQGGGTQYF.

This clone has a handful of counts. The chain combines TRBV10-3 with TRBJ1-3, with D tentatively TRBD1 (5 bases). Germline V gene lookup returns CDR1 ENHRY and CDR2 SYGVKD. CDR3 length equals 15 residues. The V gene lost 6 bases and the J gene lost 0 bases, with 12 bases spanning the gap. CDR3 nucleotides: TGTGCCATCAGGACGCAGGGCGCCTCTGGAAACACCATATATTTT. Encoded protein: CAIRTQGASGNTIYF.

The V call is TRBV6-5, the J call TRBJ2-1; D perhaps matches TRBD1 (6 bases). V was shortened by 0 bases and J by 4 bases, with 13 bases between the two germline ends. Looked up from germline, CDR1 is MNHEY and CDR2 is SVGAGI. This CDR3 is 16 amino acids long. In DNA, the CDR3 is TGTGCCAGCAGTTACTCGCTGGGACAAACGTACAATGAGCAGTTCTTC. Protein sequence: CASSYSLGQTYNEQFF.

The chain joins TRBV18 to TRBJ1-4, with D tentatively TRBD1 (5 bases). This CDR3 is built from 14 residues. V dropped 4 bases and J dropped 10 bases, with 16 bases sitting between them. Per the germline V gene, CDR1 is KGHSH and CDR2 is LQKENI. This chain's CDR3 is CASSRDANEGKLFF. DNA for the CDR3: TGTGCCAGCTCACGGGACGCAAATGAGGGAAAACTGTTTTTT. Looking up the rest from reference TRBV18 and TRBJ1-4 gives the full variable domain: NAGVMQNPRHLVRRRGQEARLRCSPMKGHSHVYWYRQLPEEGLKFMVYLQKENIIDESGMPKERFSAEFPKEGPSILRIQQVVRGDSAAYFCASSRDANEGKLFFGSGTQLSVL.